This TCR beta chain emerged from a study of T cell changes during pregnancy in multiple sclerosis. Per germline, CDR1 DFQATT and CDR2 SNEGSKA (reference sequence). The CDR3 is 11 amino acids. V was clipped by 6 bases and J by 5 bases, with 9 bases between them. Produced via immunoSEQ multiplex PCR; TCRdb's table is partial and in-frame only. The sample yields under 95,000 clones, 91% seen once. The clonotype comes from a female donor in good health, enrolled as a control in a pregnancy study. The sequencing used peripheral blood, collected after pregnancy. The chain employs TRBV20-1 and TRBJ2-3; D is possibly TRBD2 (5 bases). The CDR3 DNA reads TGCAGTGCCCCCCGGGGAGATACGCAGTATTTT. Encoded protein: CSAPRGDTQYF.